The clone carrying this TCR beta chain is categorized as medium-sized. The antigen is undetermined. Time point here: sample taken at primary tumor resection. The donor group consisted of roughly 70 patients who had untreated, early-stage non-small cell lung cancer. In each case, whole RNA from tumor, nontumor lung or frozen PBMC was sequenced unsorted. Each CDR3 protein is one row after TCRdb ran MiXCR on the 5' RACE reads. The table lists about 13,000 distinct CDR3 sequences, 5.5% to 8.5% of them singletons. These data originate in a study of spatial heterogeneity in lung cancer. Points from the study as a whole: How many expanded intratumoral alpha and beta TCRs were present tracked the tumor mutation count, which was a count of nonsynonymous mutations.

The sequence was obtained from a female donor with early-stage non-small cell lung cancer. The specimen comprised lung tumor tissue, sampled at surgery.

CDR3 sequence: CASSLGGRAQHF. The CDR3 DNA sequence: TGTGCCAGCAGCTTAGGGGGCCGAGCCCAGCATTTT. The genes are TRBV7-2 and TRBJ1-5; D is possibly TRBD1 (5 bases). The CDR3 contains 12 residues. The germline CDR1 and CDR2 sequences are SGHTA and FQGNSA. Deletions cut 1 base from V and 11 bases from J, with 9 bases between.